Each of the 15 T cell receptor beta chains below was sequenced from the same sample in a study of cytomegalovirus exposure and HLA in healthy donors. A multiplex PCR was run with 60 Vbeta primers and 13 Jbeta primers. Some clones are missing from TCRdb's copy, which holds only in-frame ones; the method was immunoSEQ multiplex PCR. The repertoire includes tens of thousands of clones, 75% to 85% of them detected once, and about 15% sits in the top ten. Input material: PBMCs. Receptor source: a woman between 40 and 55 years old in good health and CMV-seropositive.

This clone was recorded once. The chain couples TRBV28 to TRBJ1-6; D is possibly TRBD1 (5 bases). CDR3 length: 16 residues. V dropped 6 bases and J dropped 7 bases, with 19 bases sitting between them. Per the germline V gene, CDR1 is MDHEN and CDR2 is SYDVKM. CDR3 in amino acids: CASRTDYRGGNSPLHF. DNA of the CDR3: TGTGCCAGCAGAACCGACTACCGGGGGGGGAATTCACCCCTCCACTTT.

This chain uses TRBV19 with TRBJ2-6, with a possible D match to TRBD1 (5 bases). V was trimmed by 5 bases and J by 0 bases, leaving 14 bases between them. The CDR3 spans 17 residues. Germline V CDR1 and CDR2: LNHDA, SQIVND (reference sequence). The CDR3 loop is CASSDVGPFSGANVLTF. The CDR3, as DNA: TGTGCCAGTAGTGATGTGGGGCCGTTCTCTGGGGCCAACGTCCTGACTTTC.

V is TRBV5-1 and J is TRBJ1-1; 9 nucleotides align to TRBD1. The germline V gene has CDR1 SGHRS and CDR2 YFSETQ. CDR3 size: 18 residues. Unmatched junction bases numbered 13, after V lost 4 bases and J lost 0 bases. CDR3 nucleotides: TGCGCCAGCAGCCCCGCCCCTCGGGACAGGGCAGTGAACACTGAAGCTTTCTTT. Amino acids: CASSPAPRDRAVNTEAFF.

CDR3 amino acids: CATGGRVDGELFF. DNA of the CDR3: TGTGCCACCGGCGGCAGGGTTGACGGGGAGCTGTTTTTT. The V gene is TRBV25-1, the J gene TRBJ2-2; a weak D match, TRBD1 (5 bases). In germline, CDR1 is MGHDK, CDR2 SYGVNS. Trimming removed 10 bases from V and 7 bases from J, with 16 bases in between. The CDR3 contains 13 residues. Looking up the rest from reference TRBV25-1 and TRBJ2-2 gives the full variable domain: EADIYQTPRYLVIGTGKKITLECSQTMGHDKMYWYQQDPGMELHLIHYSYGVNSTEKGDLSSESTVSRIRTEHFPLTLESARPSHTSQYLCATGGRVDGELFFGEGSRLTVL.

This chain links TRBV28 with TRBJ1-2; D uncertain. This CDR3 spans 13 amino acids. Germline CDR1 and CDR2: MDHEN and SYDVKM. Deletions cut 7 bases from V and 5 bases from J, with 14 bases between. CDR3 sequence (DNA): TGTGCCAGCACCGTTCGATCGGAGTATGGCTACACCTTC. This codes for CASTVRSEYGYTF.

This clone was seen more than once but under ten times. The chain joins TRBV9 to TRBJ1-2; tentative D call: TRBD1 (6 bases). Germline V gene sequence: CDR1 SGDLS, CDR2 YYNGEE. Trimming removed 3 bases at V and 0 bases at J, with 12 bases between. The CDR3 is made up of 15 amino acids. The CDR3 sequence: CASSDRDIPNYGYTF. For the CDR3, the DNA is TGTGCCAGCAGCGACCGGGACATACCTAACTATGGCTACACCTTC.

J is TRBJ1-3 and V is TRBV2; D is ambiguous. This CDR3 spans 18 amino acids. V was trimmed by 2 bases and J by 1 base, leaving 18 bases between them. Germline V gene sequence: CDR1 SNHLY, CDR2 FYNNEI. The CDR3 coding sequence is TGTGCCAGCAGTGAAAGCCGTACTAGAAGGGAGTCTGGAAACACCATATATTTT. Its translation is CASSESRTRRESGNTIYF.

In the case of this clone: Other nucleotide sequences in the sample specify the same CDR3. The CDR3 nucleotides are TGTGCCAGCAGCTCAACATACGAGCAGTACTTC. Translation gives CASSSTYEQYF. The J gene is TRBJ2-7, the V gene TRBV7-2; D is unresolved. This CDR3 region has 11 residues. Trimming removed 4 bases from V and 4 bases from J, with 5 bases in between. Germline loops: CDR1 SGHTA, CDR2 FQGNSA.

This chain connects TRBV28 to TRBJ1-5, with 7 bases lining up with TRBD1. Germline V CDR1 and CDR2: MDHEN, SYDVKM. The V and J ends lost 6 bases and 5 bases, in that order; junction bases with no gene match: 4. This CDR3 is 13 amino acids long. As DNA, the CDR3 is TGTGCCAGCAGAGGGGGCGCCCATCAGCCCCAGCATTTT. Its protein is CASRGGAHQPQHF.

This chain uses TRBV7-9 with TRBJ2-6, with TRBD1 identical over 10 bases. Trimming at V came to 1 base and at J to 4 bases, leaving 10 bases not matched to a gene. CDR3 length: 19 residues. Per germline, CDR1 SEHNR and CDR2 FQNEAQ (reference sequence). The CDR3 loop is CASSLGTGQGLLGANVLTF. CDR3 nucleotides: TGTGCCAGCAGCTTAGGTACGGGACAGGGGCTTCTCGGGGCCAACGTCCTGACTTTC.

In nucleotides, the CDR3 is TGTGCCAGCTCACTGACTAGCGGGGCGAACTACGGGGAGCTGTTTTTT. Encoded protein: CASSLTSGANYGELFF. This sequence joins TRBV18 and TRBJ2-2; 11 bases agree with TRBD2. Germline CDR1 and CDR2: KGHSH and LQKENI. Trimming removed 4 bases from V and 7 bases from J; junction bases left unmatched: 8. CDR3 size: 16 residues.

This chain uses TRBV18 with TRBJ2-7, with a tentative D call TRBD2 (7 bases). Germline assignment: CDR1 KGHSH and CDR2 LQKENI. V lost 3 bases and J 3 bases, leaving 27 bases between the germline ends. This CDR3 is built from 19 residues. The CDR3 DNA sequence: TGTGCCAGCTCACCGGACACTGGGGCACAGGGCGGGGGCTACTACGAGCAGTACTTC. Its translation is CASSPDTGAQGGGYYEQYF.

The V gene is TRBV28, the J gene TRBJ1-4; TRBD1 matches 9 bases. The J segment lost 5 bases and the V segment lost 5 bases, leaving 3 bases of the junction unmatched. The germline CDR1 and CDR2 sequences are MDHEN and SYDVKM. The CDR3 extends over 14 amino acids. CDR3 amino acids: CASSTGGANEKLFF. CDR3 coding DNA: TGTGCCAGCAGTACAGGGGGCGCAAATGAAAAACTGTTTTTT.

The chain recombines TRBV28 with TRBJ2-2; D unclear. CDR3 length: 15 residues. Trimming took off 3 bases at V and 6 bases at J, with 14 bases between the two ends. Germline CDR1 and CDR2: MDHEN and SYDVKM. The CDR3 is CASSFQELVAGELFF. The CDR3 coding sequence is TGTGCCAGCAGTTTTCAGGAATTGGTGGCCGGGGAGCTGTTTTTT.

The genes are TRBV6-5 and TRBJ1-6; maybe TRBD1 (5 bases). Germline CDR1 MNHEY, CDR2 SVGAGI. V was cut by 4 bases and J by 10 bases, with 11 bases left in between. This CDR3 has 13 amino acids. The CDR3 nucleotides read TGTGCCAGCAGTTCCAACAGGAGATCACCCCTCCACTTT. Its protein is CASSSNRRSPLHF.